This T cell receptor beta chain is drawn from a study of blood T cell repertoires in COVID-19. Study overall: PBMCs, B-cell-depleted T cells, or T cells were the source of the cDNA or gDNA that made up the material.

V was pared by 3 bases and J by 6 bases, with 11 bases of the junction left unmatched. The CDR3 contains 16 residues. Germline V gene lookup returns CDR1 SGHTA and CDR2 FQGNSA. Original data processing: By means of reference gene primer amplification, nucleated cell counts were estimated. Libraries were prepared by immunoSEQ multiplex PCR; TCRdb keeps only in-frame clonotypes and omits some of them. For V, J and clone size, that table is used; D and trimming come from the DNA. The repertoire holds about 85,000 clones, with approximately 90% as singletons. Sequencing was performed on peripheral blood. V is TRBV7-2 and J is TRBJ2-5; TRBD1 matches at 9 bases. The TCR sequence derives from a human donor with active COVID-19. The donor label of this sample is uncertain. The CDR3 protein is CASSFETGGSGKTQYF. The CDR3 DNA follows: TGTGCCAGCAGCTTCGAGACAGGGGGATCGGGAAAGACCCAGTACTTC. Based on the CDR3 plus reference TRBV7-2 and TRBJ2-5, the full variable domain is GAGVSQSPSNKVTEKGKDVELRCDPISGHTALYWYRQSLGQGLEFLIYFQGNSAPDKSGLPSDRFSAERTGGSVSTLTIQRTQQEDSAVYLCASSFETGGSGKTQYFGPGTRLLVL.